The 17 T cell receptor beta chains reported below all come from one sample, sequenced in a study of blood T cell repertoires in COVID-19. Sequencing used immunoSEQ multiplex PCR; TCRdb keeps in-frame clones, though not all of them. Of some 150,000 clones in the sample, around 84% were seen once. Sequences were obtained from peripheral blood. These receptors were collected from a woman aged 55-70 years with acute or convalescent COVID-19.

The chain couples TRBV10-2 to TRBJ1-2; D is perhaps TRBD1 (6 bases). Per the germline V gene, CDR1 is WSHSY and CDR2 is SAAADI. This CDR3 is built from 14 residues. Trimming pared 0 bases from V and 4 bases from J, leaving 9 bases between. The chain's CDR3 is CASSESVGGYGYTF. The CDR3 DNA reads TGCGCCAGCAGTGAGTCGGTAGGGGGCTATGGCTACACCTTC.

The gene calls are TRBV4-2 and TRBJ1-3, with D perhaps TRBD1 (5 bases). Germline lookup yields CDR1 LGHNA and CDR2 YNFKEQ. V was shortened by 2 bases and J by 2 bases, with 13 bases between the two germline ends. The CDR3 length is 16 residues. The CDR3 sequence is CASSQLTASTGNTIYF. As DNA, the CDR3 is TGTGCCAGCAGCCAACTGACAGCCAGCACTGGAAACACCATATATTTT.

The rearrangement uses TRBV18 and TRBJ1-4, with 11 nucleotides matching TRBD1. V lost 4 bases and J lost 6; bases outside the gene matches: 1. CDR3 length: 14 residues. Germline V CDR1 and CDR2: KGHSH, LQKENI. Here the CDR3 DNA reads TGTGCCAGCTCACGGGGACAGGGGGATGAAAAACTGTTTTTT. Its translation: CASSRGQGDEKLFF. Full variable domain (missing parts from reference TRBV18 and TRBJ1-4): NAGVMQNPRHLVRRRGQEARLRCSPMKGHSHVYWYRQLPEEGLKFMVYLQKENIIDESGMPKERFSAEFPKEGPSILRIQQVVRGDSAAYFCASSRGQGDEKLFFGSGTQLSVL.

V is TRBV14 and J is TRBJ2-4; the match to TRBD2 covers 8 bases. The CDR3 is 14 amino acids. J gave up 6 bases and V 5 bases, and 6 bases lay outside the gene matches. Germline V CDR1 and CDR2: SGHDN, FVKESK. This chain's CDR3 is CASSIRGGLNIQYF. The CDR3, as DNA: TGTGCCAGCAGCATCCGGGGGGGACTAAACATTCAGTACTTC.

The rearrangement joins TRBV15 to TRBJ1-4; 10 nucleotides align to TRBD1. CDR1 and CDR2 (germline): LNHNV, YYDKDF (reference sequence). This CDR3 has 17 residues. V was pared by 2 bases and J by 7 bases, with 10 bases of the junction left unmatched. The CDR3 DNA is TGTGCCACCAGCAGACTCGGCGACAGGGGGCGAACTGAAAAACTGTTTTTT. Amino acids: CATSRLGDRGRTEKLFF.

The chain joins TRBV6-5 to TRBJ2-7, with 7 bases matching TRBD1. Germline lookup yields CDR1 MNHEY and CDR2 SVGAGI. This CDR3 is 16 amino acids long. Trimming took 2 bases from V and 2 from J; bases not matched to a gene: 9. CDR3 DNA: TGTGCCAGCAGTTACCGCGCCCCTGACAGGGCCTACGAGCAGTACTTC. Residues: CASSYRAPDRAYEQYF.

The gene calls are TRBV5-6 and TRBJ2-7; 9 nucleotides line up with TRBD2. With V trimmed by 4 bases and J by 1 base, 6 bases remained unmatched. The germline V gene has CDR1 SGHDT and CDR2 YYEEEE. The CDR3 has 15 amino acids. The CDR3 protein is CASSGRLAGSYEQYF. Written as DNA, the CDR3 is TGTGCCAGCAGCGGCCGGCTAGCGGGGTCCTACGAGCAGTACTTC. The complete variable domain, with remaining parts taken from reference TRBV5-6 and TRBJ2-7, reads DAGVTQSPTHLIKTRGQQVTLRCSPKSGHDTVSWYQQALGQGPQFIFQYYEEEERQRGNFPDRFSGHQFPNYSSELNVNALLLGDSALYLCASSGRLAGSYEQYFGPGTRLTVT.

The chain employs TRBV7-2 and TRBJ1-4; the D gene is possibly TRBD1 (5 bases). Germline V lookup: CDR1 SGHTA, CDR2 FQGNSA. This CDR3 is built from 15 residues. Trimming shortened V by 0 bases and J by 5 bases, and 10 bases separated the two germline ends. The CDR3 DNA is TGTGCCAGCAGCTTAGCAGGGGCCCCAAATGAAAAACTGTTTTTT. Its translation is CASSLAGAPNEKLFF.

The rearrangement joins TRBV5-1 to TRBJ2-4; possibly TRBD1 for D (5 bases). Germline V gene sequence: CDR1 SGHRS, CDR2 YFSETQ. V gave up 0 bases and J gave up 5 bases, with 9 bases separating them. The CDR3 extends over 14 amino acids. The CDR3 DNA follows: TGCGCCAGCAGCTTGGAGGTCAGGGAAAACATTCAGTACTTC. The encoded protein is CASSLEVRENIQYF.

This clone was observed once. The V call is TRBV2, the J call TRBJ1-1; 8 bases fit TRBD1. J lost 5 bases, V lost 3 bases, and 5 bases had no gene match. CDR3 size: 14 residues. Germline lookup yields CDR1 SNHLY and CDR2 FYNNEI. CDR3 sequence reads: CASSERTGRTEAFF. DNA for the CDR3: TGTGCCAGCAGTGAGAGGACAGGGAGAACTGAAGCTTTCTTT.

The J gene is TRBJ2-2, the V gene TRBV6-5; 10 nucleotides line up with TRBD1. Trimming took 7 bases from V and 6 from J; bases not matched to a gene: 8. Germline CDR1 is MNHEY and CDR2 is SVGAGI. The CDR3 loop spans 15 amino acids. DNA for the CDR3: TGTGCCAGCACCCAGGGACAGGGGACGGCCGGGGAGCTGTTTTTT. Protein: CASTQGQGTAGELFF.

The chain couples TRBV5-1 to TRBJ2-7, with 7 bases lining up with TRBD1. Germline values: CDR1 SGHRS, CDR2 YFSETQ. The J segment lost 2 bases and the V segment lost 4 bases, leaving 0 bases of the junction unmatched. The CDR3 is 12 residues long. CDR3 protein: CASSGTAYEQYF. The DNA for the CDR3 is TGCGCCAGCAGCGGGACAGCCTACGAGCAGTACTTC.

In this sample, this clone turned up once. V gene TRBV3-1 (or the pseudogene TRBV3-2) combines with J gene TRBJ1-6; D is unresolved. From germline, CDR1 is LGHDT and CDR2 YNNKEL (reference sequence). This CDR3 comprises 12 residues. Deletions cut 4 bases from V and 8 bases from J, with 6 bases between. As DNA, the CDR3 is TGTGCCAGCAGCCGAAACTATTCACCCCTCCACTTT. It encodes CASSRNYSPLHF.

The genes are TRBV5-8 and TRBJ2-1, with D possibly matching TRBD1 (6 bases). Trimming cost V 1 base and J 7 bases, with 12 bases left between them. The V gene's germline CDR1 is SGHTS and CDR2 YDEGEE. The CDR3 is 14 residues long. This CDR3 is CASSLSGVGNEQFF. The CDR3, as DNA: TGTGCCAGCAGCTTGTCAGGGGTCGGGAATGAGCAGTTCTTC.

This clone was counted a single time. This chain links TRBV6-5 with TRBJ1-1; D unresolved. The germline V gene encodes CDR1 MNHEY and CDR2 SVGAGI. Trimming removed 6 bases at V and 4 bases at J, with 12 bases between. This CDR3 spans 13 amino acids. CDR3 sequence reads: CASSKPGSTEAFF. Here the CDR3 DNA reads TGTGCCAGCAGCAAACCCGGGAGCACTGAAGCTTTCTTT.

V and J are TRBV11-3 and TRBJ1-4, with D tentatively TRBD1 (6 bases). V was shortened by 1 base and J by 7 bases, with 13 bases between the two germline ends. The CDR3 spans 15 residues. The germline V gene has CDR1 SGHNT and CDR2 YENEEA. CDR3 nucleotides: TGTGCCAGCAGCTTAGCCCAGGGGAGAGGTGAAAAACTGTTTTTT. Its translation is CASSLAQGRGEKLFF.

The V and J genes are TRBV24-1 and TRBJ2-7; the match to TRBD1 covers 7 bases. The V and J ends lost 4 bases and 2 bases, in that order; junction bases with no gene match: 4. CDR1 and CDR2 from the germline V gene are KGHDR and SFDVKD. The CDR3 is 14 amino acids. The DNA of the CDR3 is TGTGCCACCAGTGACCCCGACAGGGCCTACGAGCAGTACTTC. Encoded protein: CATSDPDRAYEQYF.